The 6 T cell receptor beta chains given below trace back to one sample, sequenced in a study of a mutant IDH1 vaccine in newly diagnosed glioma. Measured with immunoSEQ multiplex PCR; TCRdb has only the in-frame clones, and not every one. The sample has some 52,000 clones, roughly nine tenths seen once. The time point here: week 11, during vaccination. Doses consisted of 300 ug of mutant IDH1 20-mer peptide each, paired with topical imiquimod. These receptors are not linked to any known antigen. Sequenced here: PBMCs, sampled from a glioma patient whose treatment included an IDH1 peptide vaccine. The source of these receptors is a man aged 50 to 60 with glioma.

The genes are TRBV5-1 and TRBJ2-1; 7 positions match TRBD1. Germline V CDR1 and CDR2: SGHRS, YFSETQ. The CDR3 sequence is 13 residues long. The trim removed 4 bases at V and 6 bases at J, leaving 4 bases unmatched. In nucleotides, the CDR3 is TGCGCCAGCAGCGTTGGGACAGCCAATGAGCAGTTCTTC. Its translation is CASSVGTANEQFF.

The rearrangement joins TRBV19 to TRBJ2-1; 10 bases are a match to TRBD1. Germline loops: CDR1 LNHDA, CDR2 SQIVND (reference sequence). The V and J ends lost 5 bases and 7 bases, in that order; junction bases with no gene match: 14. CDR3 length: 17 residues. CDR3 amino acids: CASSPHRQGAMRNEQFF. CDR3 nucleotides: TGTGCCAGTAGTCCCCATAGACAGGGGGCTATGCGGAATGAGCAGTTCTTC.

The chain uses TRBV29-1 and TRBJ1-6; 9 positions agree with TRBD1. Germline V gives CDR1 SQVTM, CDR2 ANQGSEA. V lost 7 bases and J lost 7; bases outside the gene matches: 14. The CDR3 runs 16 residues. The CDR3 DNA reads TGCAGCGCTGACCGCCTCAACAGGGGGCGAAATTCACCCCTCCACTTT. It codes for CSADRLNRGRNSPLHF. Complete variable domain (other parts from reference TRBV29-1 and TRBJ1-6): SAVISQKPSRDICQRGTSLTIQCQVDSQVTMMFWYRQQPGQSLTLIATANQGSEATYESGFVIDKFPISRPNLTFSTLTVSNMSPEDSSIYLCSADRLNRGRNSPLHFGNGTRLTVT.

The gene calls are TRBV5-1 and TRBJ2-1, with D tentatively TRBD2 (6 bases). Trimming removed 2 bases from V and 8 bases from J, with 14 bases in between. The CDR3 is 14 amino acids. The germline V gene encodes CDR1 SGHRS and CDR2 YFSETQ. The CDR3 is CASSLRLVSDEQFF. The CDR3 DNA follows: TGCGCCAGCAGCTTAAGACTAGTTAGCGATGAGCAGTTCTTC.

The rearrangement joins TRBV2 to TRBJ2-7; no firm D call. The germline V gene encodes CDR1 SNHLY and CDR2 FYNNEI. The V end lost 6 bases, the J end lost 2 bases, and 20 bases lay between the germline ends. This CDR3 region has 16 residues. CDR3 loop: CASSPPRAYTTYEQYF. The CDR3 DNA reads TGTGCCAGCAGCCCCCCAAGGGCCTACACAACCTACGAGCAGTACTTC.

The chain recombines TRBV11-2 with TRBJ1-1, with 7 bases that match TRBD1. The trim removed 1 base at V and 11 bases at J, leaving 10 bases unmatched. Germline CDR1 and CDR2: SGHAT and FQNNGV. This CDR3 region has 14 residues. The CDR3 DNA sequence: TGTGCCAGCAGCTTAGTCGCAGGGGGACTGAAGGCTTTCTTT. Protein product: CASSLVAGGLKAFF.